The entry below describes one T cell receptor beta chain. Its antigen is unidentified. These data originate in a study of brain T cells in children with intractable seizures. Study-level findings and limits: HCMV serostatus was not known, and viral specificity came from CDR3 similarity only.

Clones were sequenced by immunoSEQ multiplex PCR, and TCRdb holds only the in-frame ones, with some missing. The table has tens of thousands of clones, 85% to 95% seen once. Surgery cases with the highest brain T cell transcript signatures were chosen for sequencing. Patients received at least one anti-epileptic drug before surgery. CDR1 is SGHTA and CDR2 is FQGNSA in the germline V gene. Trimming took 1 base from V and 1 from J; bases not matched to a gene: 1. This CDR3 comprises 15 residues. The chain couples TRBV7-2 to TRBJ2-3, with TRBD2 matching over 8 bases. The receptor's source is a boy less than two years old with tuberous sclerosis and intractable seizures. The sample consisted of peripheral blood, taken at surgery. CDR3 DNA: TGTGCCAGCAGCTTAGTTAGCGGGGGCACAGATACGCAGTATTTT. It encodes CASSLVSGGTDTQYF.